This T cell receptor beta chain was identified in a study of blood T cells in healthy people across ages. Per germline, CDR1 SGHTA and CDR2 FQGNSA. CDR3 length equals 15 residues. V was pared by 5 bases and J by 5 bases, with 10 bases of the junction left unmatched. Next came a second PCR, run for about 7 to 12 cycles, which used a sample-barcoded 5' primer along with a J-beta primer mix. TCRdb re-analysed the 5' RACE reads in MiXCR, keeping a single row per CDR3 protein. The profile shows over 950,000 distinct CDR3 sequences, just over 50% of them singletons. The specimen was blood. The receptor's source is a woman in her fifties or sixties in good health. The chain couples TRBV7-2 to TRBJ1-1, with 8 bases identical to TRBD1. This CDR3 reads CASSPHRGSGTEAFF. CDR3 nucleotides: TGTGCCAGCAGCCCCCACAGGGGGTCGGGAACTGAAGCTTTCTTT.